This T cell receptor (beta chain) was sequenced for a study of blood T cells in healthy people across ages. This CDR3 contains 13 residues. Per the germline V gene, CDR1 is DFQATT and CDR2 is SNEGSKA (reference sequence). V was clipped by 4 bases and J by 11 bases; unmatched bases: 13. The second PCR ran roughly 6 to 11 cycles with a sample-barcoded 5' primer and J-beta primers. TCRdb re-called the 5' RACE reads through MiXCR, storing one row per CDR3 protein. Among about 730,000 distinct CDR3 sequences listed, around 40% were seen once. This TCR was sampled from a woman aged 60 to 75 in good health. The specimen was blood. The V call is TRBV20-1, the J call TRBJ2-5, with 7 bases fitting TRBD2. Here the CDR3 reads CSAKERDYNEQYF. CDR3 DNA sequence: TGCAGTGCTAAGGAGCGGGACTACAATGAGCAGTACTTC.